The clone carrying this TCR beta chain is termed medium-sized (0.01 to 0.1%). These data belong to a study of metastatic and nonmetastatic thyroid tumors. Study information: Repertoires of blood and of tissue (tumor or nodule) from malignant and benign thyroid patients were compared.

The CDR3 loop spans 11 amino acids. V was clipped by 8 bases and J by 3 bases, with 8 bases between them. Germline V CDR1 and CDR2: MNHEY, SVGEGT. Patients had received no treatment of any kind before thyroid surgery. TCRdb reanalyzed the PCR reads with MiXCR. The sample holds more than 15,000 clones; 27% are singletons and the top ten take 6.1%. V usage is TRBV6-2 or TRBV6-3 and J usage is TRBJ2-7; D gene ambiguous. This TCR was recovered from a female donor with papillary thyroid cancer or a benign thyroid nodule (not recorded which). Some clones in this sample may be carry-over from other donors' samples. Sequencing used blood. Here the CDR3 reads CASGRLYEQYF. For the CDR3, the DNA is TGTGCCAGCGGCCGGCTCTACGAGCAGTACTTC.